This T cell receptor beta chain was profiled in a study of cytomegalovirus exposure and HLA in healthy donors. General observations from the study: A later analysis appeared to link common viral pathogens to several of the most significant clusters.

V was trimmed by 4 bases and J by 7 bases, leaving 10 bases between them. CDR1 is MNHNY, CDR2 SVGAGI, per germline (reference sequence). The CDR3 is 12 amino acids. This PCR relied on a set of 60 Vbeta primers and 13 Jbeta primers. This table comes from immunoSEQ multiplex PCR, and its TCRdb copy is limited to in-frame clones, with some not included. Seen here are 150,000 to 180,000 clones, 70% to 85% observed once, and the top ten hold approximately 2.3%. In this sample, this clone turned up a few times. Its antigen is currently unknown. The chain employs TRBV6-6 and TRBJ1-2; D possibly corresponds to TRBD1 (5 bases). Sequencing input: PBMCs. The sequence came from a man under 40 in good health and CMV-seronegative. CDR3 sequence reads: CASSLGGVGYTF. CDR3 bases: TGTGCCAGCAGTTTGGGGGGAGTTGGCTACACCTTC.